This T cell receptor beta chain stems from a study of CDR3 diversity in severe acne. This clonotype was counted ten times or more. This CDR3 has 13 residues. Germline lookup yields CDR1 SNHLY and CDR2 FYNNEI. V dropped 4 bases and J dropped 5; count of bases not matched to a gene: 0. TCRdb ran MiXCR on the PCR reads and lists one entry per CDR3 protein. The profile covers under 95,000 distinct CDR3 sequences, with around 50% appearing a single time and around 10% taken by the ten largest. This sequence originates from a male donor in good health, serving as a control. Specimen: blood. The chain employs TRBV2 and TRBJ1-5, with 9 nucleotides matching TRBD1. The CDR3 region has the DNA TGTGCCAGCAGTGGACAGGGGGATCAGCCCCAGCATTTT. It yields the protein CASSGQGDQPQHF.